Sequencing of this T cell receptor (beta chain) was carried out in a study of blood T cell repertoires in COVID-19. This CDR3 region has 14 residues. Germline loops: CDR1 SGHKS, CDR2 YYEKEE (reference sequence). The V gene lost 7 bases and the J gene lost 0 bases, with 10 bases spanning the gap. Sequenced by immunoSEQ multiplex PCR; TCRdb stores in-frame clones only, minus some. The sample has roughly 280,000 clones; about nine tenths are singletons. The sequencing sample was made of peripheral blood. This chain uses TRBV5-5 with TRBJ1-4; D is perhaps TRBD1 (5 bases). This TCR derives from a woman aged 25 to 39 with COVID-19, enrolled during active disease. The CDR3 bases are TGTGCCAGCTACCAGGGCTCAACTAATGAAAAACTGTTTTTT. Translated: CASYQGSTNEKLFF.